This T cell receptor beta chain was obtained from a study of shared clonotypes between healthy human individuals. The assay used deep level. Sequenced by immunoSEQ multiplex PCR; TCRdb stores in-frame clones only, minus some. The sample consists of some 2,100,000 clones, roughly 91% of them appearing once. This clone appeared once. Its antigen is not known. General study results and limits: With few donors, the genetic and exposure-history diversity represented was limited. Compared with memory subsets, naive subsets generally had larger estimated richness.

Germline lookup yields CDR1 MNHEY and CDR2 SMNVEV (reference sequence). This CDR3 region has 15 residues. With 1 base removed from V and 8 bases from J, the gap between germline ends came to 14 bases. Cells designated naive CD8 were CD45RO-negative and were positively selected for CCR7, with terminally differentiated effector memory CD45RA+ cells excluded. Sample: naive CD8+ T cells from PBMCs. V is TRBV27 and J is TRBJ1-4; no reliable D call. The source is a young man in good health. Some clones in this sample may be carry-over from other donors' samples. This CDR3 reads CASSLYGPESEKLFF. DNA for the CDR3: TGTGCCAGCAGTTTATACGGGCCTGAGTCCGAAAAACTGTTTTTT.